This T cell receptor beta chain derives from a study of cytomegalovirus exposure and HLA in healthy donors. The wider study: The same platform used for the 500 to 850 first-cohort repertoires was also used for the approximately 120 validation repertoires, as a later analysis reported.

Sequencing was performed with immunoSEQ multiplex PCR; in TCRdb, only in-frame clones are kept and a portion is missing. This table has about 73,000 clones, 70% to 90% appearing once. The ends lost 4 bases at V and 3 bases at J; junction bases unmatched: 8. The CDR3 extends over 15 amino acids. CDR1 LGHNA and CDR2 YNFKEQ come from the germline V gene. This sequence joins TRBV4-2 and TRBJ2-5; 7 positions agree with TRBD1. Sequencing was done on a sample of PBMCs. The source of this sequence is a woman younger than 35 in good health and CMV-seropositive. The CDR3 sequence is CASSPREGGEETQYF. In DNA, the CDR3 is TGTGCCAGCAGCCCCCGGGAAGGGGGCGAAGAGACCCAGTACTTC.